Below, 32 T cell receptor beta chains from the same sample are listed, as sequenced in a study of OX40 agonist ivuxolimab in advanced cancers. Method: immunoSEQ multiplex PCR; TCRdb's copy keeps in-frame clones and lacks some. The sample lists under 75,000 clones; about 90% were seen once. The material was CD4+ or CD8+ T cells sorted from blood, obtained in a trial of the OX40 agonist ivuxolimab. Every receptor here comes from an adult with an advanced solid tumor such as melanoma, head and neck, liver or kidney cancer.

The rearrangement joins TRBV13 to TRBJ2-7; the match to TRBD2 covers 13 bases. The CDR3 totals 15 residues. V was clipped by 6 bases and J by 4 bases; unmatched bases: 6. CDR1 and CDR2 (germline): PRHDT, FYEKMQ (reference sequence). The CDR3 DNA is TGTGCCAGCAGTCCGGGACTAGCGGGATCTTACGAGCAGTACTTC. This codes for CASSPGLAGSYEQYF.

The gene calls are TRBV9 and TRBJ2-3, with D unresolved. Trimming cost V 3 bases and J 0 bases, with 8 bases left between them. The CDR3 extends over 14 amino acids. Germline lookup yields CDR1 SGDLS and CDR2 YYNGEE. The CDR3 region is CASSGFVSTDTQYF. Here the CDR3 DNA reads TGTGCCAGCAGCGGCTTTGTGAGCACAGATACGCAGTATTTT.

The chain is built from TRBV18 and TRBJ2-7, with TRBD1 matching 11 bases. Germline V lookup: CDR1 KGHSH, CDR2 LQKENI. J lost 2 bases, V lost 4 bases, and 4 bases had no gene match. CDR3 length equals 15 residues. The CDR3 here is CASSQKDRGPYEQYF. CDR3 coding DNA: TGTGCCAGCTCACAAAAGGACAGGGGGCCCTACGAGCAGTACTTC.

The chain uses TRBV7-9 and TRBJ2-7, with D hard to call. This CDR3 spans 14 amino acids. V dropped 2 bases and J dropped 5 bases, with 13 bases sitting between them. Germline loops: CDR1 SEHNR, CDR2 FQNEAQ (reference sequence). CDR3 loop: CASSLPTRVHEQYF. The CDR3 bases are TGTGCCAGCAGCTTACCGACAAGAGTCCACGAGCAGTACTTC.

The chain joins TRBV4-1 to TRBJ2-5; possibly TRBD1 or TRBD2 for D (6 bases each). With 0 bases removed from V and 4 bases from J, the gap between germline ends came to 18 bases. The CDR3 spans 17 residues. In germline, CDR1 is MGHRA, CDR2 YSYEKL. The CDR3 reads CASSQDIPGALRETQYF. The CDR3 bases are TGCGCCAGCAGCCAAGATATCCCGGGGGCTTTGCGAGAGACCCAGTACTTC.

V gene TRBV9 combines with J gene TRBJ2-7; 7 positions agree with TRBD1. This CDR3 is built from 14 residues. Germline lookup yields CDR1 SGDLS and CDR2 YYNGEE. Trimming cost V 3 bases and J 2 bases; bases outside gene matches: 5. Here the CDR3 reads CASSAGTEAYEQYF. The CDR3 region has the DNA TGTGCCAGCAGCGCCGGGACAGAGGCCTACGAGCAGTACTTC.

V and J are TRBV30 and TRBJ2-5; perhaps TRBD1 as D (6 bases). V was cut by 0 bases and J by 7 bases, with 15 bases left in between. The CDR3 loop spans 14 amino acids. Germline assignment: CDR1 GTSNPN and CDR2 SVGIG (reference sequence). The CDR3 region has the DNA TGTGCCTGGAGTGTAATGAGGACAGCGTGGACCCAGTACTTC. Its protein product is CAWSVMRTAWTQYF.

The CDR3 sequence is CASSPQNQANYGYTF. The CDR3 DNA is TGCGCCAGCAGCCCCCAGAACCAAGCGAACTATGGCTACACCTTC. The chain carries TRBV4-1 and TRBJ1-2; no clear D gene. V lost 4 bases and J lost 2, with 14 bases in between. Looked up from germline, CDR1 is MGHRA and CDR2 is YSYEKL. CDR3 length: 15 residues.

The V gene is TRBV7-9, the J gene TRBJ2-5, with unresolved D. CDR1 is SEHNR and CDR2 is FQNEAQ in the germline V gene (reference sequence). Trimming cost V 1 base and J 1 base, with 10 bases left between them. The CDR3 extends over 15 amino acids. The CDR3 sequence is CASSLVGDFQETQYF. CDR3 sequence (DNA): TGTGCCAGCAGCTTAGTTGGGGATTTCCAAGAGACCCAGTACTTC.

The rearrangement joins TRBV28 to TRBJ2-7, with 9 positions matching TRBD1. Germline-derived CDR1 and CDR2 are MDHEN and SYDVKM. V shed 8 bases and J 0 bases; nucleotides not matched to a gene: 8. There are 15 residues in the CDR3. The CDR3 loop reads CASRQGTGTSYEQYF. CDR3 DNA sequence: TGTGCCAGCCGCCAAGGGACAGGGACCTCCTACGAGCAGTACTTC.

J is TRBJ2-7 and V is TRBV2; D not resolved. This CDR3 spans 16 amino acids. Germline values: CDR1 SNHLY, CDR2 FYNNEI. Trimming removed 4 bases at V and 0 bases at J, with 16 bases between. This CDR3 is CASSAEAGRYSYEQYF. The CDR3 region has the DNA TGTGCCAGCAGTGCTGAGGCCGGCCGTTACTCCTACGAGCAGTACTTC. The full variable domain, with the rest looked up from reference TRBV2 and TRBJ2-7, is EPEVTQTPSHQVTQMGQEVILRCVPISNHLYFYWYRQILGQKVEFLVSFYNNEISEKSEIFDDQFSVERPDGSNFTLKIRSTKLEDSAMYFCASSAEAGRYSYEQYFGPGTRLTVT.

The chain is built from TRBV7-6 and TRBJ1-3; D gene uncertain. This CDR3 has 13 residues. The V gene's germline CDR1 is SGHVS and CDR2 FNYEAQ. Trimming stripped 4 bases from V and 3 bases from J, with 7 bases between. The chain's CDR3 is CASSSTHGNTIYF. The CDR3 DNA sequence: TGTGCCAGCAGCTCAACACATGGAAACACCATATATTTT.

This chain uses TRBV7-9 with TRBJ2-1; 9 bases agree with TRBD2. CDR3 length: 13 amino acids. Germline V gene sequence: CDR1 SEHNR, CDR2 FQNEAQ (reference sequence). V lost 10 bases, J lost 3 bases, and 4 bases stayed unmatched. CDR3 DNA: TGTGCCACCATGACTAGCGGCTACAATGAGCAGTTCTTC. This sequence encodes CATMTSGYNEQFF.

DNA of the CDR3: TGTGCCTGGAGTTGGATAGCCGCGAATGAGCAGTTCTTC. The encoded protein is CAWSWIAANEQFF. V gene TRBV30 combines with J gene TRBJ2-1; the D is unclear. Germline-derived CDR1 and CDR2 are GTSNPN and SVGIG (reference sequence). The V gene lost 2 bases and the J gene lost 7 bases, with 12 bases spanning the gap. The CDR3 sequence is 13 residues long.

Only one count was recorded for this clone. V gene TRBV19 combines with J gene TRBJ1-2; D gene unclear. Germline loops: CDR1 LNHDA, CDR2 SQIVND (reference sequence). The CDR3 loop spans 13 amino acids. Between the trimmed V and J ends, which lost 2 bases and 6 bases, there was a span of 10 bases. The CDR3 nucleotides are TGTGCCAGTAGTATAACGACGCAGAATGGCTACACCTTC. Translating it yields CASSITTQNGYTF.

The chain is built from TRBV15 and TRBJ1-1, with a tentative D call TRBD1 (5 bases). Trimming cost V 6 bases and J 0 bases, with 11 bases left between them. Germline V lookup: CDR1 LNHNV, CDR2 YYDKDF (reference sequence). This CDR3 comprises 14 residues. CDR3: CATSPDRVNTEAFF. Written as DNA, the CDR3 is TGTGCCACCAGTCCCGACAGAGTGAACACTGAAGCTTTCTTT. Full variable domain (missing parts from reference TRBV15 and TRBJ1-1): DAMVIQNPRYQVTQFGKPVTLSCSQTLNHNVMYWYQQKSSQAPKLLFHYYDKDFNNEADTPDNFQSRRPNTSFCFLDIRSPGLGDTAMYLCATSPDRVNTEAFFGQGTRLTVV.

The chain is built from TRBV5-1 and TRBJ2-1; 8 bases map to TRBD2. Unmatched junction bases numbered 7, after V lost 3 bases and J lost 8 bases. The CDR3 runs to 14 residues. Germline V lookup: CDR1 SGHRS, CDR2 YFSETQ. CDR3 coding DNA: TGCGCCAGCAGCTGGGGACTAGAGTGGGATGAGCAGTTCTTC. Translation: CASSWGLEWDEQFF. Variable domain in full (rest from reference TRBV5-1 and TRBJ2-1): KAGVTQTPRYLIKTRGQQVTLSCSPISGHRSVSWYQQTPGQGLQFLFEYFSETQRNKGNFPGRFSGRQFSNSRSEMNVSTLELGDSALYLCASSWGLEWDEQFFGPGTRLTVL.

The CDR3 coding sequence is TGTGCCAGCAGTTCCCGGACAGGGGGCTACGAGCAGTACTTC. It codes for CASSSRTGGYEQYF. The chain employs TRBV28 and TRBJ2-7; 10 bases are shared with TRBD1. Germline CDR1 and CDR2: MDHEN and SYDVKM. The CDR3 loop spans 14 amino acids. V dropped 4 bases and J dropped 3; count of bases not matched to a gene: 3.

The chain links TRBV27 to TRBJ2-7; 9 nucleotides align to TRBD2. CDR3 length: 13 amino acids. J lost 7 bases, V lost 6 bases, and 7 bases had no gene match. The germline V gene encodes CDR1 MNHEY and CDR2 SMNVEV (reference sequence). The CDR3 DNA follows: TGTGCCAGCAGAAGCGGGGGGAGTGGTGAGCAGTACTTC. Amino acids: CASRSGGSGEQYF.

The chain couples TRBV25-1 to TRBJ2-7; 7 nucleotides match TRBD1. Trimming removed 1 base from V and 0 bases from J; junction bases left unmatched: 9. The V gene's germline CDR1 is MGHDK and CDR2 SYGVNS. The CDR3 spans 17 residues. DNA for the CDR3: TGTGCCAGCAGTGAATGGGACCACAGGGGAAGCTCCTACGAGCAGTACTTC. Its protein product is CASSEWDHRGSSYEQYF.

The chain carries TRBV15 and TRBJ2-1; 11 bases line up with TRBD2. J lost 4 bases, V lost 4 bases, and 6 bases had no gene match. This CDR3 is built from 16 residues. The germline CDR1 and CDR2 sequences are LNHNV and YYDKDF (reference sequence). The chain's CDR3 is CATSTGLAGLYNEQFF. The DNA for the CDR3 is TGTGCCACCAGCACCGGACTAGCGGGCCTGTACAATGAGCAGTTCTTC. The variable domain in full, with the rest retrieved from reference TRBV15 and TRBJ2-1, is DAMVIQNPRYQVTQFGKPVTLSCSQTLNHNVMYWYQQKSSQAPKLLFHYYDKDFNNEADTPDNFQSRRPNTSFCFLDIRSPGLGDTAMYLCATSTGLAGLYNEQFFGPGTRLTVL.

The rearrangement uses TRBV19 and TRBJ1-2; 7 bases match TRBD1. Germline V gives CDR1 LNHDA, CDR2 SQIVND (reference sequence). Trimming at V came to 8 bases and at J to 2 bases, leaving 11 bases not matched to a gene. CDR3 size: 15 residues. The CDR3 DNA reads TGTGCCAGTGGACCTGGGACAGAGTCAAACTATGGCTACACCTTC. It translates to CASGPGTESNYGYTF.

This chain joins TRBV9 and TRBJ2-1; 7 positions match TRBD1. The CDR3 loop spans 15 amino acids. CDR1 and CDR2 from the germline V gene are SGDLS and YYNGEE. Losses at the gene ends were 0 bases for V and 5 bases for J; bases not matched to a gene: 5. The DNA for the CDR3 is TGTGCCAGCAGCGTAGAGGGGGCGTGGGACAATGAGCAGTTCTTC. This translates into CASSVEGAWDNEQFF.

The V gene is TRBV10-2, the J gene TRBJ2-1, with D unresolved. CDR1 is WSHSY, CDR2 SAAADI, per germline. CDR3 length: 14 residues. Deletions cut 6 bases from V and 0 bases from J, with 9 bases between. The CDR3 is CASRYWHSYNEQFF. Written as DNA, the CDR3 is TGCGCCAGCAGGTACTGGCACTCCTACAATGAGCAGTTCTTC.

CDR3 amino acids: CASSQGFFPDTQYF. The CDR3 DNA follows: TGCGCCAGCAGCCAAGGCTTCTTTCCAGATACGCAGTATTTT. The chain links TRBV4-1 to TRBJ2-3; no definite D call. V lost 1 base to trimming and J lost 4 bases, with 9 bases between them. Germline loops: CDR1 MGHRA, CDR2 YSYEKL. This CDR3 is 14 amino acids long.

CDR3 sequence: CASSLGAVEQFF. The CDR3 DNA sequence: TGTGCCAGCAGCTTAGGAGCCGTTGAGCAGTTCTTC. The rearrangement links TRBV11-2 to TRBJ2-1; no clear D gene. This CDR3 has 12 amino acids. V was shortened by 1 base and J by 9 bases, with 7 bases between the two germline ends. Germline assignment: CDR1 SGHAT and CDR2 FQNNGV.

The chain couples TRBV14 to TRBJ2-3, with 8 bases that match TRBD2. V lost 0 bases to trimming and J lost 3 bases; unmatched junction nucleotides: 5. This CDR3 has 16 residues. Germline V gene lookup returns CDR1 SGHDN and CDR2 FVKESK. For the CDR3, the DNA is TGTGCCAGCAGCCAAGAAAACCCTAGCGGGACAGATACGCAGTATTTT. Amino acid sequence: CASSQENPSGTDTQYF.

This rearrangement joins TRBV5-1 to TRBJ1-2, with unresolved D. V dropped 3 bases and J dropped 0 bases, with 12 bases sitting between them. Germline V gives CDR1 SGHRS, CDR2 YFSETQ. CDR3 length: 15 residues. CDR3 nucleotide sequence: TGCGCCAGCAGCTGGCGGGGTCCTTCTAACTATGGCTACACCTTC. This codes for CASSWRGPSNYGYTF.

J is TRBJ1-5 and V is TRBV4-1, with a weak D call TRBD1 (6 bases). The V end lost 2 bases, the J end lost 5 bases, and 16 bases lay between the germline ends. Germline values: CDR1 MGHRA, CDR2 YSYEKL. The CDR3 has 16 amino acids. The CDR3: CASSQQGRAFDQPQHF. CDR3 coding DNA: TGCGCCAGCAGCCAACAGGGGAGAGCCTTCGATCAGCCCCAGCATTTT.

CDR3 region: CASSLLADSYNEQFF. CDR3 DNA: TGCGCCAGCAGCCTTTTAGCAGACTCCTACAATGAGCAGTTCTTC. This chain connects TRBV4-1 to TRBJ2-1; D unclear. CDR3 length: 15 amino acids. V dropped 4 bases and J dropped 0 bases, with 10 bases sitting between them. The germline CDR1 and CDR2 sequences are MGHRA and YSYEKL.

The V and J genes are TRBV6-5 and TRBJ2-2; the D is unclear. Trimming removed 8 bases at V and 4 bases at J, with 11 bases between. CDR1 and CDR2 (germline): MNHEY, SVGAGI. The CDR3 is 13 amino acids. CDR3 nucleotides: TGTGCCAGCCTATTCCCCACCACCGGGGAGCTGTTTTTT. This translates into CASLFPTTGELFF.

The gene calls are TRBV27 and TRBJ2-2; no firm D call. Germline V gives CDR1 MNHEY, CDR2 SMNVEV (reference sequence). The V end lost 3 bases, the J end lost 4 bases, and 3 bases lay between the germline ends. The length of the CDR3 is 12 residues. This chain's CDR3 is CASSFGTGELFF. The CDR3 DNA reads as TGTGCCAGCAGTTTCGGCACCGGGGAGCTGTTTTTT.